Listed here are 15 T cell receptor beta chains from one sample, sequenced in a study of T-cell reconstitution after alpha-beta-depleted transplantation in children. A library of TCRbeta sequences, prepared with unique molecular identifiers, was generated. Using its own MiXCR run on the PCR reads, TCRdb lists one record per CDR3 protein. The sample holds about 500,000 distinct CDR3 sequences, about 31% seen once. The source was PBMCs from the stem cell graft donor, collected from the stem cell graft. The receptors were sampled from a human donor who donated a stem cell graft to a child with aplastic anemia.

The gene calls are TRBV5-1 and TRBJ2-1; 7 bases line up with TRBD1. This CDR3 spans 15 amino acids. J gave up 5 bases and V 4 bases, and 9 bases lay outside the gene matches. Germline values: CDR1 SGHRS, CDR2 YFSETQ. The CDR3 spells CASSVYRGPHNEQFF. CDR3 sequence (DNA): TGCGCCAGCAGCGTATACAGGGGCCCCCACAATGAGCAGTTCTTC.

The chain joins TRBV12-3 or TRBV12-4 to TRBJ2-2; 10 bases fit TRBD1. The CDR3 consists of 17 residues. V gave up 5 bases and J gave up 7 bases; unmatched junction bases: 13. The CDR3 reads CASSPDRGLGYGGELFF. The CDR3 coding sequence is TGTGCCAGCAGTCCAGACAGGGGGCTAGGATATGGCGGGGAGCTGTTTTTT.

The table lists this clonotype with a few counts. This chain joins TRBV29-1 and TRBJ2-5, with no clear D. Germline V gives CDR1 SQVTM, CDR2 ANQGSEA. V was cut by 6 bases and J by 5 bases, with 13 bases left in between. The CDR3 sequence is 12 residues long. The CDR3 coding sequence is TGCAGCGTCTCCATGATCTCGGAGACCCAGTACTTC. Its protein product is CSVSMISETQYF.

In its sample, this clonotype was seen a few times. V is TRBV30 and J is TRBJ1-1; 12 positions agree with TRBD1. V lost 3 bases and J lost 11; bases outside the gene matches: 7. The CDR3 loop spans 13 amino acids. Germline assignment: CDR1 GTSNPN and CDR2 SVGIG (reference sequence). The CDR3 loop reads CAWSLGQGARAFF. CDR3 nucleotides: TGTGCCTGGAGCCTGGGACAGGGGGCGCGGGCTTTCTTT.

This sequence joins TRBV30 and TRBJ2-7, with TRBD2 identical over 11 bases. J was trimmed by 3 bases and V by 5 bases; bases with no gene match: 3. CDR1 and CDR2 from the germline V gene are GTSNPN and SVGIG (reference sequence). This CDR3 region has 13 residues. The CDR3 DNA is TGTGCCTGGGGGACTAGCGGAAGCTACGAGCAGTACTTC. Its translation: CAWGTSGSYEQYF.

V and J are TRBV6-2 or TRBV6-3 and TRBJ2-3; D is possibly TRBD1 (5 bases). Between the trimmed V and J ends, which lost 5 bases and 0 bases, there was a span of 12 bases. The germline V gene has CDR1 MNHEY and CDR2 SVGEGT. CDR3 size: 15 residues. The CDR3 region is CASSPTATSTDTQYF. In nucleotides, the CDR3 is TGTGCCAGCAGTCCGACAGCAACTAGCACAGATACGCAGTATTTT.

The CDR3 loop is CAISGSSGTYNEQFF. In DNA, the CDR3 is TGTGCCATCAGTGGGTCGAGCGGGACCTACAATGAGCAGTTCTTC. The chain recombines TRBV10-3 with TRBJ2-1; 7 nucleotides match TRBD2. This CDR3 is 15 amino acids long. Germline V CDR1 and CDR2: ENHRY, SYGVKD. V was clipped by 4 bases and J by 2 bases; unmatched bases: 5.

The chain recombines TRBV12-3 or TRBV12-4 with TRBJ1-2; D remains ambiguous. Trimming took off 1 base at V and 3 bases at J, with 6 bases between the two ends. CDR3 length equals 13 residues. The CDR3 loop reads CASSLVVYYGYTF. The CDR3, as DNA: TGTGCCAGCAGTTTAGTGGTGTACTATGGCTACACCTTC.

The J gene is TRBJ2-7, the V gene TRBV5-1; weak D call: TRBD2 (5 bases). The V gene's germline CDR1 is SGHRS and CDR2 YFSETQ. V was trimmed by 5 bases and J by 1 base, leaving 10 bases between them. This CDR3 is built from 13 residues. CDR3 DNA: TGCGCCAGCAGACCAGGAGGATCCTACGAGCAGTACTTC. Protein: CASRPGGSYEQYF.

This sequence joins TRBV5-6 and TRBJ1-2; 11 nucleotides align to TRBD1. The CDR3 spans 14 residues. Per germline, CDR1 SGHDT and CDR2 YYEEEE. V gave up 4 bases and J gave up 8 bases; unmatched junction bases: 7. The CDR3 DNA follows: TGTGCCAGCAGCCCGGACAGGGGGCGACAGGGCTACACCTTC. Residues: CASSPDRGRQGYTF. Based on the CDR3 plus reference TRBV5-6 and TRBJ1-2, the full variable domain is DAGVTQSPTHLIKTRGQQVTLRCSPKSGHDTVSWYQQALGQGPQFIFQYYEEEERQRGNFPDRFSGHQFPNYSSELNVNALLLGDSALYLCASSPDRGRQGYTFGSGTRLTVV.

This clonotype was found a few times. J is TRBJ1-2 and V is TRBV12-3 or TRBV12-4; D is unresolved. V was clipped by 3 bases and J by 2 bases, with 7 bases between them. This CDR3 has 13 residues. The CDR3 DNA reads as TGTGCCAGCAGTTTTACGAGGAACTATGGCTACACCTTC. Translating it yields CASSFTRNYGYTF.

This clonotype was detected a few times. The chain carries TRBV27 and TRBJ2-2; D gene ambiguous. The CDR3 extends over 18 amino acids. The germline V and J ends were trimmed by 3 bases and 0 bases, with 17 bases remaining between them. Germline CDR1 and CDR2: MNHEY and SMNVEV (reference sequence). The CDR3 region has the DNA TGTGCCAGCAGTTTCTCCCCCCGGACCGATTCGAACACCGGGGAGCTGTTTTTT. Amino acid sequence: CASSFSPRTDSNTGELFF.

In this sample, this clonotype turned up a few times. The chain employs TRBV12-3 or TRBV12-4 and TRBJ2-3, with 7 bases identical to TRBD2. The CDR3 is made up of 15 amino acids. Trimming removed 5 bases from V and 0 bases from J; junction bases left unmatched: 5. The CDR3 reads CASSPTSESTDTQYF. CDR3 in DNA: TGTGCCAGCAGTCCAACTAGCGAGAGCACAGATACGCAGTATTTT.

This rearrangement joins TRBV5-4 to TRBJ2-1; tentative D call: TRBD2 (6 bases). Trimming removed 3 bases from V and 2 bases from J, with 18 bases in between. The CDR3 is 17 residues long. CDR1 and CDR2 (germline): SGHNT, YYREEE (reference sequence). CDR3 sequence reads: CASSSPNKEGAYNEQFF. The CDR3 DNA reads TGTGCCAGCAGCTCCCCTAATAAGGAGGGCGCCTACAATGAGCAGTTCTTC. The full variable domain, rest sourced from reference TRBV5-4 and TRBJ2-1, is ETGVTQSPTHLIKTRGQQVTLRCSSQSGHNTVSWYQQALGQGPQFIFQYYREEENGRGNFPPRFSGLQFPNYSSELNVNALELDDSALYLCASSSPNKEGAYNEQFFGPGTRLTVL.

V gene TRBV28 combines with J gene TRBJ2-7, with a weak D call TRBD2 (6 bases). With 2 bases removed from V and 3 bases from J, the gap between germline ends came to 17 bases. There are 16 residues in the CDR3. From germline, CDR1 is MDHEN and CDR2 SYDVKM. CDR3 DNA: TGTGCCAGCAGTTTAGCCGCGGGCGGGAAGGTCTACGAGCAGTACTTC. It yields the protein CASSLAAGGKVYEQYF. The whole variable domain, filled in from reference TRBV28 and TRBJ2-7, reads DVKVTQSSRYLVKRTGEKVFLECVQDMDHENMFWYRQDPGLGLRLIYFSYDVKMKEKGDIPEGYSVSREKKERFSLILESASTNQTSMYLCASSLAAGGKVYEQYFGPGTRLTVT.